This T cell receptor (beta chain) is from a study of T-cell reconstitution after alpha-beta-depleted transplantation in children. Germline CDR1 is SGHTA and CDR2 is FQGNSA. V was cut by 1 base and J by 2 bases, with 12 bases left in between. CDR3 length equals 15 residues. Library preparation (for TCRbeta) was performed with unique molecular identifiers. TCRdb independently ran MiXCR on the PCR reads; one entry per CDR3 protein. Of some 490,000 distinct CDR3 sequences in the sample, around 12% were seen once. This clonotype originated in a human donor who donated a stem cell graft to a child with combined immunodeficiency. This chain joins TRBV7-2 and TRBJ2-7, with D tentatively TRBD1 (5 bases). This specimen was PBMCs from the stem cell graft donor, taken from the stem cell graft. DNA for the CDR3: TGTGCCAGCAGCTTAGAGACAGCCCCGGCCTACGAGCAGTACTTC. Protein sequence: CASSLETAPAYEQYF.